The subject of this entry is one T cell receptor beta chain. Its target is unknown. V was clipped by 4 bases and J by 4 bases, with 17 bases between them. CDR3 length: 16 amino acids. CDR1 is MNHEY and CDR2 is SVGEGT in the germline V gene. This sample was taken from a study of T cells after yellow fever vaccination. The study made its TCR cDNA through 5'RACE template switching. That step introduced a universal primer site along with UMIs. TCRdb fed the 5' RACE reads into MiXCR, producing one record per CDR3 protein. The data contain 310,000 or so distinct CDR3 sequences, around 7.3% of them singletons. Whole-study results and caveats: When the response was secondary, it was weaker but reached its peak faster, day 5 versus 15. The CD4 compartment and the CD8 compartment contained a small share of clonotypes in common.

The sequence was obtained from a man aged 18-30 years who received the YFV17D yellow fever vaccine. The V gene is TRBV6-2 or TRBV6-3, the J gene TRBJ2-1; D is perhaps TRBD2 (7 bases). The specimen was PBMCs, collected roughly 47 days after the first yellow fever vaccination. Here the CDR3 DNA reads TGTGCCAGCAGTTCCCTCGAGGCGGGGGCTTACAATGAGCAGTTCTTC. It yields the protein CASSSLEAGAYNEQFF.